This TCR beta chain was recovered during a study of CD8+CD57+ T cells in acquired aplastic anemia (dated by TCRdb to between 2017 and 2018). The study in broad terms: Extracted DNA from sorted CD4+ and CD8+ cells averaged 3.2 ug, ranging from roughly 0.17 to 27.4 ug. For healthy donor samples, the average read count was roughly 9.9 million for CD4+ cells and around 12 million for CD8+ cells. Broad study findings and their caveats: Although 25 to 30 CD8+ CDR3 sequences were shared by patients and controls, these sequences appeared highly expressed in patients and within the immunodominant clones of patients. CD8+ Simpson's diversity did not differ significantly between patients and healthy controls (P=0.060).

Profiling of TCR beta VDJ combinations and CDR3 sequences used genomic DNA as the template. An Illumina HiSeq 2000 was used for TCR repertoire sequencing. The original pipeline was this. Repertoire assessment relied on Simpson's diversity index, CDR3 size and DJ length profiles, and TRBV/TRBJ rearrangement plots. The most abundant DNA sequence in the deep sequencing data was taken as the immunodominant clone. CDR3 amino acid sequences were checked for sharing between subjects and were compared against published repertoires and the VDJdb database. The public sequencing data were trimmed at Q25 with fastp and processed into clonotypes with MiXCR by TCRdb, which kept only in-frame beta chains. Every distinct CDR3 protein forms one entry, paired with its most common genes and DNA. None of the V and J calls come from the authors' own analysis; TCRdb made them. The table for this sample lists fewer than 70,000 distinct CDR3 sequences; approximately 50% of them were counted only once. 6.5% to 9.5% of the sample is held by the ten biggest clonotypes.

In the study, sorted CD4+ and CD8+ blood T cells from patients with severe aplastic anemia and from healthy subjects underwent deep sequencing of TCR repertoires. Ficoll-Paque density gradient centrifugation was used to isolate peripheral blood mononuclear cells. CD4+ and CD8+ T cells were sorted by FACS or magnetic beads before DNA extraction. Regarding this clonotype: Its antigen has not been determined. The record has no base qualities; no much larger clone is one base away.

Sequences SGHAT (CDR1) and FQNNGV (CDR2) are obtained from the germline V gene. The germline V end is reduced by 0 bases and the J end by 8 bases; junction bases left unmatched: 4. The CDR3 contains 15 residues, cysteine and phenylalanine counted. CDR3 DNA is the only sequence kept; it has 45 bases, read in frame from the first base. This chain joins TRBV11-2 to TRBJ1-6, and 7 junctional nucleotides match TRBD1. Sequenced input: sorted CD4+, CD8+, or CD8+CD57+ T cells (not recorded which) from PBMCs. The TCR originated in a human donor in good health, serving as a control. The CDR3 protein is CASSLESGGYSPLHF. The DNA is as follows: TGTGCCAGCAGCTTAGAGTCAGGGGGTTATTCACCCCTCCACTTT.